The 25 T cell receptor beta chains reported below all come from one sample, sequenced in a study of OX40 agonist ivuxolimab in advanced cancers. Assay used: immunoSEQ multiplex PCR; TCRdb lists only in-frame clones, some missing. In the table there are around 26,000 clones, about 86% of which are singletons. Sequencing was performed on CD4+ or CD8+ T cells sorted from blood, taken in a trial of the OX40 agonist ivuxolimab. Source of these receptors: an adult with an advanced solid tumor such as melanoma, head and neck, liver or kidney cancer.

This clone was seen only once. The V and J genes are TRBV19 and TRBJ1-1; tentative D call: TRBD1 (6 bases). The CDR3 covers 13 residues. Germline CDR1 is LNHDA and CDR2 is SQIVND (reference sequence). Trimming left V 4 bases short and J 3 bases short, with 9 bases between. CDR3 sequence reads: CASSTSGDTEAFF. CDR3 sequence (DNA): TGTGCCAGTAGTACATCAGGGGACACTGAAGCTTTCTTT.

This clone was found a few times. The chain couples TRBV19 to TRBJ1-2, with 7 nucleotides matching TRBD1. The CDR3 covers 14 residues. The V segment lost 5 bases and the J segment 0 bases; nucleotides outside the gene matches: 3. The germline V gene has CDR1 LNHDA and CDR2 SQIVND (reference sequence). CDR3 region: CASSFGTANYGYTF. Written as DNA, the CDR3 is TGTGCCAGTAGTTTCGGGACAGCTAACTATGGCTACACCTTC.

This clone was detected a few times. J is TRBJ1-1 and V is TRBV7-9; D is perhaps TRBD1 (6 bases). There are 13 residues in the CDR3. Looked up from germline, CDR1 is SEHNR and CDR2 is FQNEAQ (reference sequence). Trimming removed 6 bases from V and 6 bases from J, with 14 bases in between. The CDR3 coding sequence is TGTGCCAGCAGTTACAGGGAGTGGGCTGAAGCTTTCTTT. It is translated as CASSYREWAEAFF.

V is TRBV10-1 and J is TRBJ2-1; either TRBD1 or TRBD2 may supply D (5 bases each). V was shortened by 2 bases and J by 7 bases, with 9 bases between the two germline ends. The CDR3 has 13 amino acids. Germline CDR1 WNHNN, CDR2 SYGVQD (reference sequence). The CDR3 sequence: CASSEGWGNEQFF. CDR3 DNA sequence: TGCGCCAGCAGTGAGGGCTGGGGGAATGAGCAGTTCTTC.

This clone was recorded only once. The J gene is TRBJ2-3, the V gene TRBV9, with 8 bases lining up with TRBD2. Germline loops: CDR1 SGDLS, CDR2 YYNGEE. The CDR3 runs 15 residues. J gave up 5 bases and V 1 base, and 6 bases lay outside the gene matches. CDR3 bases: TGTGCCAGCAGCGTAAGCGGGAGCCAGGTAGATACGCAGTATTTT. This encodes CASSVSGSQVDTQYF.

The rearrangement uses TRBV27 and TRBJ2-3; 10 bases match TRBD2. Trimming cost V 7 bases and J 5 bases; bases outside gene matches: 9. CDR3 length: 15 residues. Germline V CDR1 and CDR2: MNHEY, SMNVEV (reference sequence). The CDR3 nucleotides read TGTGCCAGCATTGCTAGCGGGAGAAAAGGAGATACGCAGTATTTT. This encodes CASIASGRKGDTQYF.

The chain couples TRBV30 to TRBJ2-2; D gene uncertain. This CDR3 spans 10 amino acids. V was shortened by 3 bases and J by 7 bases, with 3 bases between the two germline ends. Germline V gives CDR1 GTSNPN, CDR2 SVGIG (reference sequence). The CDR3 bases are TGTGCCTGGAGCCTCGGGGAGCTGTTTTTT. Residues: CAWSLGELFF.

The chain links TRBV4-1 to TRBJ2-5; possible D gene TRBD2, 6 bases. The DNA end lines up better with TRBJ2-7; the J call may be wrong. CDR1 is MGHRA, CDR2 YSYEKL, per germline. This CDR3 is 16 amino acids long. CDR3 coding DNA: TGCGCCAGCAGCCAAGATCATACGGGAGCGGGCTACGAGCAGTACTTC. Translated, it gives CASSQDHTGAGYEQYF.

The chain employs TRBV5-6 and TRBJ1-5, with D possibly TRBD1 on 6 matching bases. Germline V gene data show CDR1 as SGHDT and CDR2 as YYEEEE. The V end was cut by 4 bases, the J end by 8 bases, with 10 bases between. The CDR3 sequence is 12 residues long. In nucleotides, the CDR3 is TGTGCCAGCAGCCTACAGGGAGAGCCCCAGCATTTT. Amino acids: CASSLQGEPQHF.

The CDR3 reads CASSLFRQLSSYNEQFF. The DNA for the CDR3 is TGTGCCAGCAGTTTATTCCGACAGCTTTCCTCCTACAATGAGCAGTTCTTC. The chain links TRBV27 to TRBJ2-1; D possibly corresponds to TRBD1 (5 bases). V was clipped by 1 base and J by 0 bases, with 13 bases between them. The germline CDR1 and CDR2 sequences are MNHEY and SMNVEV (reference sequence). The CDR3 is made up of 17 amino acids.

The chain recombines TRBV9 with TRBJ1-1; 7 bases align to TRBD1. Germline loops: CDR1 SGDLS, CDR2 YYNGEE. The CDR3 totals 15 residues. The V segment lost 4 bases and the J segment 2 bases; nucleotides outside the gene matches: 8. CDR3 coding DNA: TGTGCCAGCAGCCCGCGCAGGGGGAGAAACACTGAAGCTTTCTTT. Translated: CASSPRRGRNTEAFF.

The chain uses TRBV5-1 and TRBJ2-2, with D tentatively TRBD1 (5 bases). CDR1 is SGHRS and CDR2 is YFSETQ in the germline V gene. Trimming stripped 0 bases from V and 0 bases from J, with 9 bases between. The CDR3 is 16 amino acids. In DNA form, the CDR3 reads TGCGCCAGCAGCTTGGATGACAGAACGAACACCGGGGAGCTGTTTTTT. Protein sequence: CASSLDDRTNTGELFF.

This chain uses TRBV7-8 with TRBJ2-7; perhaps TRBD1 as D (6 bases). Germline CDR1 and CDR2: SGHVS and FQNEAQ. Trimming left V 3 bases short and J 5 bases short, with 11 bases between. The CDR3 runs 13 residues. The CDR3 region has the DNA TGTGCCAGCAGCTTGACAGGTTGGAACGAGCAGTACTTC. It encodes CASSLTGWNEQYF.

This chain links TRBV6-5 with TRBJ2-1, with D possibly being TRBD1 (7 bases). Germline values: CDR1 MNHEY, CDR2 SVGAGI. The CDR3 is 14 residues long. V was pared by 0 bases and J by 7 bases, with 10 bases between. CDR3 bases: TGTGCCAGCAGTTACTCTCCAGGGGGGAATGAGCAGTTCTTC. Its protein is CASSYSPGGNEQFF.

The chain recombines TRBV9 with TRBJ1-5; D is unclear. Germline V gene lookup returns CDR1 SGDLS and CDR2 YYNGEE. The CDR3 contains 14 residues. Between the trimmed V and J ends, which lost 3 bases and 3 bases, there was a span of 10 bases. The CDR3 spells CASSDGRPNQPQHF. CDR3 nucleotides: TGTGCCAGCAGCGATGGGAGGCCCAATCAGCCCCAGCATTTT.

This chain joins TRBV6-5 and TRBJ1-2; TRBD1 might be the D (5 bases). The CDR3 has 12 residues. V was trimmed by 5 bases and J by 6 bases, leaving 10 bases between them. The germline V gene has CDR1 MNHEY and CDR2 SVGAGI. The CDR3 sequence is CASSPGTDGYTF. CDR3 DNA: TGTGCCAGCAGTCCCGGGACGGATGGCTACACCTTC.

The CDR3 region has the DNA TGTGCCTGGAGCGTAGCGGGAGGGGTTTCAGATACGCAGTATTTT. Its protein product is CAWSVAGGVSDTQYF. The rearrangement links TRBV30 to TRBJ2-3; 11 bases match TRBD2. The trim removed 3 bases at V and 4 bases at J, leaving 6 bases unmatched. The CDR3 runs to 15 residues. From germline, CDR1 is GTSNPN and CDR2 SVGIG (reference sequence).

This clone is termed medium-sized. This sequence joins TRBV5-4 and TRBJ2-4; the D is unclear. CDR1 is SGHNT, CDR2 YYREEE, per germline (reference sequence). The CDR3 contains 15 residues. V gave up 3 bases and J gave up 2 bases, with 12 bases separating them. DNA of the CDR3: TGTGCCAGCAGCTCCGGGCCAAGCCCCAAAAACATTCAGTACTTC. Its protein product is CASSSGPSPKNIQYF.

The V gene is TRBV6-1, the J gene TRBJ2-7; no clear D. Trimming left V 6 bases short and J 3 bases short, with 3 bases between. CDR3 length: 10 amino acids. CDR1 is MNHNS and CDR2 is SASEGT in the germline V gene. CDR3 loop: CASRNYEQYF. CDR3 DNA: TGTGCCAGCAGGAACTACGAGCAGTACTTC.

This chain joins TRBV21-1 and TRBJ2-5; TRBD2, as called in the table, went unchecked against the DNA. TRBV21-1 is a pseudogene locus. The CDR3 runs to 15 residues. CDR3 DNA sequence: TGTGCCAGCAGCAAAGCCGGAGTCGGGCAAGAGACCCAGTACTTC. This translates into CASSKAGVGQETQYF.

J is TRBJ1-6 and V is TRBV6-5; unclear D gene. Between the trimmed V and J ends, which lost 0 bases and 6 bases, there was a span of 6 bases. The CDR3 extends over 14 amino acids. Germline V gives CDR1 MNHEY, CDR2 SVGAGI. CDR3 DNA: TGTGCCAGCAGTTACTCAGGATTTAATTCACCCCTCCACTTT. This sequence encodes CASSYSGFNSPLHF.

The DNA of the CDR3 is TGTGCCAGCAGTTACTACGTCGGACAGGGCCGCGAGCAGTACTTC. Translation gives CASSYYVGQGREQYF. J is TRBJ2-7 and V is TRBV6-5, with 8 bases that match TRBD1. The CDR3 extends over 15 amino acids. With 1 base clipped from V and 6 bases from J, the junction kept 8 bases outside the gene matches. Germline V gene data show CDR1 as MNHEY and CDR2 as SVGAGI.

V usage is TRBV10-3 and J usage is TRBJ2-1; 9 bases are a match to TRBD2. V trimming: 8 bases; J trimming: 3 bases; junction bases outside the gene matches: 14. CDR3 length: 17 residues. Germline assignment: CDR1 ENHRY and CDR2 SYGVKD. This CDR3 reads CAIGKRLAGVNYNEQFF. In DNA form, the CDR3 reads TGTGCCATCGGAAAGAGATTAGCGGGAGTTAACTACAATGAGCAGTTCTTC.

The chain couples TRBV14 to TRBJ2-1, with 9 bases that match TRBD2. Germline CDR1 reads SGHDN; CDR2 reads FVKESK. The CDR3 is 19 residues long. Unmatched junction bases numbered 17, after V lost 3 bases and J lost 5 bases. The CDR3 here is CASSHAPPIAGELHNEQFF. CDR3 in DNA: TGTGCCAGCAGCCACGCCCCCCCCATAGCGGGAGAATTGCACAATGAGCAGTTCTTC.

The chain couples TRBV5-1 to TRBJ1-4, with D uncertain. CDR3 length equals 17 residues. V gave up 2 bases and J gave up 5 bases, with 19 bases separating them. The germline gives CDR1 SGHRS, CDR2 YFSETQ. CDR3 DNA: TGCGCCAGCAGCTTCCTCCCCCCGACCGCGTTAAATGAAAAACTGTTTTTT. Amino acid sequence: CASSFLPPTALNEKLFF.